The next 22 T cell receptor beta chains were all read from a single sample in a study of early T cells in non-severe SARS-CoV-2 infection. TCRdb used MiXCR to reprocess the 5' RACE reads, holding one entry per CDR3 protein. The sample holds around 83,000 distinct CDR3 sequences, 12% seen once. Sequenced here: whole blood, sampled at baseline. The receptors stem from an adult who was a healthcare worker with PCR-confirmed SARS-CoV-2 infection or an uninfected control (not recorded which).

The CDR3 sequence: CASSQSPTAHSYEQYF. Here the CDR3 DNA reads TGCGCCAGCAGCCAAAGCCCCACAGCCCACAGCTACGAGCAGTACTTC. The V gene is TRBV4-1, the J gene TRBJ2-7; D not certain. V shed 2 bases and J shed 3 bases, with 17 bases lying between them. There are 16 residues in the CDR3. Germline values: CDR1 MGHRA, CDR2 YSYEKL.

In this sample, this clonotype turned up many times. This chain connects TRBV29-1 to TRBJ1-2; 8 positions agree with TRBD1. This CDR3 has 15 residues. Per germline, CDR1 SQVTM and CDR2 ANQGSEA. With V trimmed by 6 bases and J by 4 bases, 13 bases remained unmatched. For the CDR3, the DNA is TGCAGCGTCGCAGGACAGGGTGGCGCGGCCTATGGCTACACCTTC. Amino acids: CSVAGQGGAAYGYTF.

This clonotype was seen many times. This chain uses TRBV12-3 or TRBV12-4 with TRBJ2-2; 11 nucleotides agree with TRBD2. V was pared by 6 bases and J by 2 bases, with 17 bases of the junction left unmatched. The CDR3 is 20 residues long. The CDR3 DNA reads TGTGCCAGCAGCATCCACCCGGGACTAGCGGCAAACCCCAACACCGGGGAGCTGTTTTTT. Its translation is CASSIHPGLAANPNTGELFF.

Ten or more counts support this clonotype. The chain has TRBV29-1 and TRBJ1-1; D is unclear. Trimming took off 3 bases at V and 4 bases at J, with 12 bases between the two ends. This CDR3 is 13 amino acids long. The germline V gene encodes CDR1 SQVTM and CDR2 ANQGSEA. For the CDR3, the DNA is TGCAGCGTTGACTGGCCTGCCAGCACTGAAGCTTTCTTT. Translated, it gives CSVDWPASTEAFF.

The table lists this clonotype with a few counts. This chain connects TRBV6-1 to TRBJ2-6; TRBD2 aligns across 7 bases. Germline V gene lookup returns CDR1 MNHNS and CDR2 SASEGT. CDR3 length: 14 amino acids. Losses at the gene ends were 9 bases for V and 2 bases for J; bases not matched to a gene: 4. CDR3: CASRGVTGANVLTF. The CDR3 DNA sequence: TGTGCCAGTCGGGGGGTTACTGGGGCCAACGTCCTGACTTTC.

This clonotype appeared a few times. The genes are TRBV5-1 and TRBJ2-5; D is unresolved. The CDR3 spans 11 residues. V lost 3 bases, J lost 6 bases, and 6 bases lay in between. CDR1 SGHRS and CDR2 YFSETQ come from the germline V gene. The CDR3 DNA is TGCGCCAGCAGCTCGGAAAAGACCCAGTACTTC. This codes for CASSSEKTQYF.

The chain links TRBV28 to TRBJ2-3; TRBD2 aligns across 10 bases. Germline CDR1 reads MDHEN; CDR2 reads SYDVKM. J lost 3 bases, V lost 5 bases, and 11 bases had no gene match. The CDR3 loop spans 17 amino acids. The CDR3 sequence is CASSPLAGTSATDTQYF. CDR3 bases: TGTGCCAGCAGTCCACTGGCGGGGACTAGCGCTACAGATACGCAGTATTTT.

The J gene is TRBJ2-7, the V gene TRBV5-1; D is undetermined. The CDR3 loop spans 12 amino acids. Germline V gives CDR1 SGHRS, CDR2 YFSETQ. The V gene lost 3 bases and the J gene lost 3 bases, with 7 bases spanning the gap. The CDR3 is CASSSRLYEQYF. The CDR3 nucleotides read TGCGCCAGCAGCTCCCGGCTCTACGAGCAGTACTTC.

This clonotype has just a few counts. The rearrangement uses TRBV20-1 and TRBJ1-6; D is uncertain. Germline CDR1 DFQATT, CDR2 SNEGSKA (reference sequence). Between the trimmed V and J ends, which lost 3 bases and 3 bases, there was a span of 15 bases. The CDR3 length is 16 residues. The DNA for the CDR3 is TGCAGTGCTAGCCTACCCGGGGTCCACTATAATTCACCCCTCCACTTT. Amino acids: CSASLPGVHYNSPLHF.

This clonotype was counted many times. The V gene is TRBV28, the J gene TRBJ1-1; D unclear. This CDR3 has 14 amino acids. Between the trimmed V and J ends, which lost 0 bases and 3 bases, there was a span of 8 bases. The germline V gene has CDR1 MDHEN and CDR2 SYDVKM. The CDR3 coding sequence is TGTGCCAGCAGTTTATGGGCGGGAGACACTGAAGCTTTCTTT. Protein sequence: CASSLWAGDTEAFF.

The V and J genes are TRBV7-6 and TRBJ2-2; D call uncertain. Trimming shortened V by 7 bases and J by 5 bases, and 5 bases separated the two germline ends. The germline CDR1 and CDR2 sequences are SGHVS and FNYEAQ. The CDR3 has 11 residues. CDR3 in DNA: TGTGCCAGCACCACTACCGGGGAGCTGTTTTTT. Translating gives CASTTTGELFF.

Only a few counts were recorded for this clonotype. The chain couples TRBV19 to TRBJ1-1, with TRBD1 matching over 7 bases. This CDR3 region has 13 residues. V lost 5 bases and J lost 4; bases outside the gene matches: 4. CDR1 and CDR2 from the germline V gene are LNHDA and SQIVND (reference sequence). The CDR3 is CASSVGQFTEAFF. The CDR3 region has the DNA TGTGCCAGTAGTGTGGGACAGTTCACTGAAGCTTTCTTT.

The chain links TRBV27 to TRBJ2-7, with D tentatively TRBD1 (7 bases). Germline V CDR1 and CDR2: MNHEY, SMNVEV (reference sequence). Trimming shortened V by 5 bases and J by 4 bases, and 18 bases separated the two germline ends. CDR3 length: 15 amino acids. Here the CDR3 DNA reads TGTGCCAGCAGTCCCCAGGGGGGTTATGGGTACGAGCAGTACTTC. Its translation is CASSPQGGYGYEQYF.

This clonotype came up many times. The chain joins TRBV7-8 to TRBJ1-1; D gene uncertain. The V gene lost 3 bases and the J gene lost 8 bases, with 19 bases spanning the gap. The germline V gene has CDR1 SGHVS and CDR2 FQNEAQ. The CDR3 sequence is 15 residues long. The CDR3 nucleotides read TGTGCCAGCAGCTTGTCACTCGCCCCCCTAGGGGAAGCTTTCTTT. Its protein is CASSLSLAPLGEAFF.

This clonotype was seen only a few times. One junction end disagrees with the germline gene, perhaps due to a read error. The chain links TRBV10-1 to TRBJ2-7; possibly TRBD1 or TRBD2 for D (5 bases each). The CDR3 loop spans 14 amino acids. Germline CDR1 reads WNHNN; CDR2 reads SYGVQD (reference sequence). The DNA for the CDR3 is TGCGCCAGCAGTCGGGACGCAAGCTCCCACGAGCAGTACTTC. Protein product: CASSRDASSHEQYF.

There are a few counts of this clonotype. This rearrangement joins TRBV28 to TRBJ2-3; D may be TRBD2 (6 bases). Germline-derived CDR1 and CDR2 are MDHEN and SYDVKM. With 5 bases removed from V and 0 bases from J, the gap between germline ends came to 21 bases. There are 18 residues in the CDR3. For the CDR3, the DNA is TGTGCCAGCAGTACCTCGAAACTAGCTGAACCTAGCACAGATACGCAGTATTTT. Translated: CASSTSKLAEPSTDTQYF. Complete variable domain (other parts from reference TRBV28 and TRBJ2-3): DVKVTQSSRYLVKRTGEKVFLECVQDMDHENMFWYRQDPGLGLRLIYFSYDVKMKEKGDIPEGYSVSREKKERFSLILESASTNQTSMYLCASSTSKLAEPSTDTQYFGPGTRLTVL.

The chain has TRBV20-1 and TRBJ1-2; D gene unclear. This CDR3 has 13 amino acids. CDR1 and CDR2 (germline): DFQATT, SNEGSKA (reference sequence). CDR3 loop: CTGTPGLSYGYTF. The CDR3, as DNA: TGCACCGGAACCCCGGGATTGTCCTATGGCTACACCTTC.

This clonotype was counted between two and nine times. V and J are TRBV11-3 and TRBJ1-1; possibly TRBD1 for D (5 bases). Trimming cost V 4 bases and J 2 bases, with 14 bases left between them. Germline V gene lookup returns CDR1 SGHNT and CDR2 YENEEA. The CDR3 consists of 15 residues. CDR3: CASSSPRTGNTEAFF. CDR3 nucleotide sequence: TGTGCCAGCAGCTCCCCAAGAACAGGAAACACTGAAGCTTTCTTT. Looking up the rest from reference TRBV11-3 and TRBJ1-1 gives the full variable domain: EAGVVQSPRYKIIEKKQPVAFWCNPISGHNTLYWYLQNLGQGPELLIRYENEEAVDDSQLPKDRFSAERLKGVDSTLKIQPAELGDSAVYLCASSSPRTGNTEAFFGQGTRLTVV.

This clonotype has at least ten counts. The rearrangement uses TRBV5-5 and TRBJ2-5; 7 positions agree with TRBD1. J was trimmed by 5 bases and V by 4 bases; bases with no gene match: 5. CDR1 SGHKS and CDR2 YYEKEE come from the germline V gene (reference sequence). The CDR3 has 13 residues. The CDR3 nucleotides read TGTGCCAGCAGCAAGGACAGGTGGGAGACCCAGTACTTC. Translated, it gives CASSKDRWETQYF.

This clonotype was detected many times. The rearrangement uses TRBV20-1 and TRBJ2-1, with 10 bases that match TRBD2. Germline-derived CDR1 and CDR2 are DFQATT and SNEGSKA (reference sequence). CDR3 length: 14 amino acids. Unmatched junction bases numbered 2, after V lost 2 bases and J lost 4 bases. The CDR3 is CSARLAGDYNEQFF. In DNA form, the CDR3 reads TGCAGTGCTAGACTAGCGGGGGATTACAATGAGCAGTTCTTC.

The rearrangement links TRBV12-3 or TRBV12-4 to TRBJ2-5, with a weak D call TRBD2 (5 bases). V was clipped by 6 bases and J by 2 bases, with 19 bases between them. This CDR3 contains 16 residues. The CDR3 loop is CASSLSRAGGQETQYF. CDR3 nucleotide sequence: TGTGCCAGCAGCCTCAGTCGGGCGGGCGGACAAGAGACCCAGTACTTC.

This chain uses TRBV19 with TRBJ1-5; 7 nucleotides agree with TRBD1. The CDR3 covers 18 residues. From germline, CDR1 is LNHDA and CDR2 SQIVND (reference sequence). J was trimmed by 0 bases and V by 7 bases; bases with no gene match: 15. CDR3 bases: TGTGCCAGTATGAGGGACAGTCAGTCCCTTTATAGCAATCAGCCCCAGCATTTT. Amino acids: CASMRDSQSLYSNQPQHF.